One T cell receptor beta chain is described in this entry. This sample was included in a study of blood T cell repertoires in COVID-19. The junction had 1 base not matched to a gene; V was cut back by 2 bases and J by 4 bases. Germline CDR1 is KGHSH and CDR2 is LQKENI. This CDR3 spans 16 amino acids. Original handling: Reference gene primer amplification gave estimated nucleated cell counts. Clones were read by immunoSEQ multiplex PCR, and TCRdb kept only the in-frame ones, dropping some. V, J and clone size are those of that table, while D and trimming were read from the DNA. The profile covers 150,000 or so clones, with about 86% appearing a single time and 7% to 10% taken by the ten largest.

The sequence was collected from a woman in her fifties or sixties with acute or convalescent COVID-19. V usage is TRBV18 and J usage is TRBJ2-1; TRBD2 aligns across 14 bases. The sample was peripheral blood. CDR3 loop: CASSPGTSGGYNEQFF. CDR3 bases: TGTGCCAGCTCACCAGGGACTAGCGGGGGATACAATGAGCAGTTCTTC.